The sequence of this TCR beta chain was determined in a study of CD8+ T cells in alopecia areata. Treatment of the sample: oral pan-JAK inhibitor, 5-10 mg twice daily. RNA was isolated and reverse transcribed to cDNA, the sequencing template. Assay used: immunoSEQ multiplex PCR; TCRdb lists only in-frame clones, some missing. The sample shows around 300,000 clones, 60% of them seen only once. Sequences were derived from CD4+ T cells sorted from blood, sampled at week 52, from a patient treated with tofacitinib. The sequence was collected from a human donor with alopecia areata.

The CDR3 sequence: CASSLGTGALGEQYF. DNA of the CDR3: TGTGCCAGCAGCCTCGGGACAGGAGCCCTTGGCGAGCAGTACTTC. The V and J genes are TRBV7-2 and TRBJ2-7; 8 bases line up with TRBD1. The V gene's germline CDR1 is SGHTA and CDR2 FQGNSA. V gave up 5 bases and J gave up 6 bases; unmatched junction bases: 12. CDR3 length equals 15 residues.